A selection of T cell receptor beta chains follows, all from one sample in a study of blood T cells in healthy people across ages. MiXCR, run by TCRdb on the 5' RACE reads, gives a single entry per CDR3 protein. In the table there are around 580,000 distinct CDR3 sequences, roughly 43% of which are singletons. The sequencing sample was made of blood. The receptors come from a man older than 75 in good health. The CDR3 runs from the conserved cysteine through the conserved F or W. A D gene is named only where the DNA matches it firmly. Size values are once, few and many counts, or a class for expanded clones, and some rows have none.

clone size: .; J gene: TRBJ2-1; D gene: TRBD2; V gene: TRBV7-2; CDR3 DNA: TGTGCCAGCAGCTTAGACGGGAGGGCCTACAATGAGCAGTTCTTC; CDR3 protein: CASSLDGRAYNEQFF
clone size: .; J gene: TRBJ2-6; D gene: .; V gene: TRBV29-1; CDR3 DNA: TGCAGCGTTGAAGGCTCTGGGGCCAACGTCCTGACTTTC; CDR3 protein: CSVEGSGANVLTF
clone size: .; J gene: TRBJ1-5; D gene: .; V gene: TRBV5-6; CDR3 DNA: TGTGCCAGCAGCTTGTCCCTGGACTATCTCGGGCCCCAGCATTTT; CDR3 protein: CASSLSLDYLGPQHF
clone size: many; J gene: TRBJ2-5; D gene: TRBD1; V gene: TRBV7-2; CDR3 DNA: TGTGCCAGCAGCTTAGACTCCGGGACAGGAGAGACCCAGTACTTC; CDR3 protein: CASSLDSGTGETQYF
clone size: .; J gene: TRBJ1-2; D gene: TRBD1; V gene: TRBV20-1; CDR3 DNA: TGCAGTGCGGGACAGGGGGGAGCTAACTATGGCTACACCTTC; CDR3 protein: CSAGQGGANYGYTF
clone size: few; J gene: TRBJ1-2; D gene: .; V gene: TRBV3-1; CDR3 DNA: TGTGCCAGCGGCTCCTATGGAGGGGACTACACCTTC; CDR3 protein: CASGSYGGDYTF
clone size: .; J gene: TRBJ2-7; D gene: .; V gene: TRBV7-2; CDR3 DNA: TGTGCCAGCAGCTTAGAAGTAGGCTTCCCCTACGAGCAGTACTTC; CDR3 protein: CASSLEVGFPYEQYF
clone size: .; J gene: TRBJ2-5; D gene: TRBD1; V gene: TRBV28; CDR3 DNA: TGTGCCAGCAGTTCCGGACAGGGAATCTCCTACAATGAGCAGTACTTC; CDR3 protein: CASSSGQGISYNEQYF
clone size: .; J gene: TRBJ2-7; D gene: .; V gene: TRBV5-1; CDR3 DNA: TGCGCCAGCAGCCGCGATTATGAGGAACCCTACGAGCAGTACTTC; CDR3 protein: CASSRDYEEPYEQYF
clone size: .; J gene: TRBJ2-7; D gene: .; V gene: TRBV29-1; CDR3 DNA: TGCAGCGTTGAAGATCCGGGAGTTGGTGAGCAGTACTTC; CDR3 protein: CSVEDPGVGEQYF
clone size: .; J gene: TRBJ2-7; D gene: TRBD2; V gene: TRBV7-8; CDR3 DNA: TGTGCCAGCAGCTTAGGCACTAGCGGGACGTGGGGCGAGCAGTACTTC; CDR3 protein: CASSLGTSGTWGEQYF
clone size: .; J gene: TRBJ1-1; D gene: .; V gene: TRBV20-1; CDR3 DNA: TGCAGTGCTAGAGCCCCCATGGGCGGGAACACTGAAGCTTTCTTT; CDR3 protein: CSARAPMGGNTEAFF
clone size: .; J gene: TRBJ2-7; D gene: TRBD2; V gene: TRBV20-1; CDR3 DNA: TGCAGTGCTAGAGCGTGGGCGGGAGGGGGTATGGGAGGAGAGCAGTACTTC; CDR3 protein: CSARAWAGGGMGGEQYF
clone size: many; J gene: TRBJ2-1; D gene: .; V gene: TRBV6-6; CDR3 DNA: TGTGCCAGCAGTTTCCTGAGCCGAGGCAATGAGCAGTTCTTC; CDR3 protein: CASSFLSRGNEQFF
clone size: few; J gene: TRBJ2-7; D gene: TRBD2; V gene: TRBV7-2; CDR3 DNA: TGTGCCAGCAGCTTCGCGGGAGGGGGCTCCTACGAGCAGTACTTC; CDR3 protein: CASSFAGGGSYEQYF
clone size: .; J gene: TRBJ2-7; D gene: TRBD2; V gene: TRBV20-1; CDR3 DNA: TGCAGTGCTAGAGATATTAGCGGGAGTTACCACGAGCAGTACTTC; CDR3 protein: CSARDISGSYHEQYF
clone size: many; J gene: TRBJ2-5; D gene: .; V gene: TRBV29-1; CDR3 DNA: TGCAGCGTTGAGGAACAAGAGACCCAGTACTTC; CDR3 protein: CSVEEQETQYF
clone size: .; J gene: TRBJ2-5; D gene: .; V gene: TRBV6-6; CDR3 DNA: TGTGCCGGCAGTTATGGAGGACGAGAGACCCAGTACTTC; CDR3 protein: CAGSYGGRETQYF
clone size: .; J gene: TRBJ1-2; D gene: .; V gene: TRBV7-9; CDR3 DNA: TGTGCCAGCAGCTTAGACGGCAATAGCTATGGCTACACCTTC; CDR3 protein: CASSLDGNSYGYTF
clone size: once; J gene: TRBJ1-2; D gene: TRBD1; V gene: TRBV3-1; CDR3 DNA: TGTGCCAGCAGCCACACAGGACAGGGCGATGGCTACACCTTC; CDR3 protein: CASSHTGQGDGYTF
clone size: .; J gene: TRBJ2-3; D gene: .; V gene: TRBV4-3; CDR3 DNA: TGCGCCATCAGCCATGAGCCCACAGATACGCAGTATTTT; CDR3 protein: CAISHEPTDTQYF
clone size: few; J gene: TRBJ1-1; D gene: .; V gene: TRBV6-1; CDR3 DNA: TGTGCCAGCAGTGAAGGGATGTGGGCAGCCATGAACACTGAAGCTTTCTTT; CDR3 protein: CASSEGMWAAMNTEAFF
clone size: .; J gene: TRBJ2-5; D gene: TRBD2; V gene: TRBV12-5; CDR3 DNA: TGTGCTAGTGCCCCAATCAATAGCGGGGGGTCAGAGACCCAGTACTTC; CDR3 protein: CASAPINSGGSETQYF
clone size: .; J gene: TRBJ2-5; D gene: .; V gene: TRBV6-5; CDR3 DNA: TGTGCCAGCAGTTACCGCGCGGCGTTAGGGGAGACCCAGTACTTC; CDR3 protein: CASSYRAALGETQYF
clone size: .; J gene: TRBJ2-2; D gene: .; V gene: TRBV5-1; CDR3 DNA: TGCGCCAGCGCGGAAGGGCCTAACGGGGAGCTGTTTTTT; CDR3 protein: CASAEGPNGELFF
clone size: .; J gene: TRBJ2-3; D gene: .; V gene: TRBV15; CDR3 DNA: TGTGCCACCAGCAGATCCCGTGGTGGGGGAAGCACAGATACGCAGTATTTT; CDR3 protein: CATSRSRGGGSTDTQYF
clone size: few; J gene: TRBJ1-4; D gene: .; V gene: TRBV4-3; CDR3 DNA: TGCGCCAGTAGCCGGGACTTCGGCGGTGAAAAACTGTTTTTT; CDR3 protein: CASSRDFGGEKLFF
clone size: .; J gene: TRBJ2-2; D gene: .; V gene: TRBV24-1; CDR3 DNA: TGTGCCACCAGTGATTTAGCACGCACGAACACCGGGGAGCTGTTTTTT; CDR3 protein: CATSDLARTNTGELFF
clone size: .; J gene: TRBJ2-7; D gene: .; V gene: TRBV6-2/TRBV6-3; CDR3 DNA: TGTGCCAGCAGTTACGGTTCAGACGAGCAGTACTTC; CDR3 protein: CASSYGSDEQYF
clone size: .; J gene: TRBJ2-1; D gene: .; V gene: TRBV12-3/TRBV12-4; CDR3 DNA: TGTGCCAGCAGTGGGGGGGCTAGATTAAATGAGCAGTTCTTC; CDR3 protein: CASSGGARLNEQFF
clone size: .; J gene: TRBJ1-1; D gene: .; V gene: TRBV29-1; CDR3 DNA: TGCAGCGTTGAGGGATTAGACACTGAAGCTTTCTTT; CDR3 protein: CSVEGLDTEAFF
clone size: few; J gene: TRBJ1-4; D gene: .; V gene: TRBV6-5; CDR3 DNA: TGTGCCAGCAGTTACGACCTCAATGAAAAACTGTTTTTT; CDR3 protein: CASSYDLNEKLFF
clone size: .; J gene: TRBJ2-3; D gene: .; V gene: TRBV24-1; CDR3 DNA: TGTGCCACCAGTGATAACGGGGGTGACGATACGCAGTATTTT; CDR3 protein: CATSDNGGDDTQYF
clone size: .; J gene: TRBJ2-5; D gene: .; V gene: TRBV5-1; CDR3 DNA: TGCGCCAGCAGCGGGGGACTGAAAGAGATCCAGTACTTC; CDR3 protein: CASSGGLKEIQYF
clone size: .; J gene: TRBJ2-3; D gene: .; V gene: TRBV4-3; CDR3 DNA: TGCGCCAGCAGCCAAGATTGGGGGTTCAGAGATACGCAGTATTTT; CDR3 protein: CASSQDWGFRDTQYF
clone size: few; J gene: TRBJ2-1; D gene: .; V gene: TRBV29-1; CDR3 DNA: TGCAGCACCGGGGGCGGGGGACTTAGCTCCTACAATGAGCAGTTCTTC; CDR3 protein: CSTGGGGLSSYNEQFF
clone size: .; J gene: TRBJ2-7; D gene: .; V gene: TRBV25-1; CDR3 DNA: TGTGCCAGCAGTGAATATTCGGCAGGAACCTACGAGCAGTACTTC; CDR3 protein: CASSEYSAGTYEQYF
clone size: .; J gene: TRBJ2-5; D gene: .; V gene: TRBV7-6; CDR3 DNA: TGTGCCAGCAGCTCGATAGGAGAGACCCAGTACTTC; CDR3 protein: CASSSIGETQYF
clone size: few; J gene: TRBJ2-5; D gene: .; V gene: TRBV7-2; CDR3 DNA: TGTGCCAGCAGCCAAGGGACAACCGGGGGAGAGACCCAGTACTTC; CDR3 protein: CASSQGTTGGETQYF
clone size: few; J gene: TRBJ1-2; D gene: .; V gene: TRBV20-1; CDR3 DNA: TGCAGTGCGGGCACCCCCTATGCCGTTGATGGCTACACCTTC; CDR3 protein: CSAGTPYAVDGYTF
clone size: .; J gene: TRBJ2-5; D gene: .; V gene: TRBV11-3; CDR3 DNA: TGTGCCAGCAGCTTAGACAGTGAAGAGACCCAGTACTTC; CDR3 protein: CASSLDSEETQYF
clone size: .; J gene: TRBJ2-1; D gene: TRBD2; V gene: TRBV7-3; CDR3 DNA: TGTGCCAGCAGCTTAGGGGAAGCGGGGGGGCCAGGTGAGCAGTTCTTC; CDR3 protein: CASSLGEAGGPGEQFF
clone size: many; J gene: TRBJ2-3; D gene: TRBD1; V gene: TRBV6-5; CDR3 DNA: TGTGCCAGCAGTGAGGACAGGGCCACAGATACGCAGTATTTT; CDR3 protein: CASSEDRATDTQYF
clone size: .; J gene: TRBJ2-1; D gene: .; V gene: TRBV5-1; CDR3 DNA: TGCGCCAGCAGCTTGGCTGAAGGTTACAATGAGCAGTTCTTC; CDR3 protein: CASSLAEGYNEQFF
clone size: .; J gene: TRBJ2-7; D gene: .; V gene: TRBV7-3; CDR3 DNA: TGTGCCAGCAGCTTAAATCGGGGGAATCCCTACGAGCAGTACTTC; CDR3 protein: CASSLNRGNPYEQYF
clone size: many; J gene: TRBJ2-1; D gene: .; V gene: TRBV7-9; CDR3 DNA: TGTGCCAGCAGGGCTGGGATGTATGAGCAGTTCTTC; CDR3 protein: CASRAGMYEQFF
clone size: few; J gene: TRBJ2-3; D gene: .; V gene: TRBV29-1; CDR3 DNA: TGCAGCATCTCCCCCACAGATACGCAGTATTTT; CDR3 protein: CSISPTDTQYF
clone size: few; J gene: TRBJ2-3; D gene: TRBD1; V gene: TRBV29-1; CDR3 DNA: TGCAGCGTTGAACGTGGCCTCGGGACAGGGGGGACAGATACGCAGTATTTT; CDR3 protein: CSVERGLGTGGTDTQYF
clone size: .; J gene: TRBJ2-7; D gene: .; V gene: TRBV7-3; CDR3 DNA: TGTACCAGCAGCTTAACGGGTGGGAGTCGCGCCATAAATGAGCAGTACTTC; CDR3 protein: CTSSLTGGSRAINEQYF
clone size: .; J gene: TRBJ1-4; D gene: .; V gene: TRBV7-9; CDR3 DNA: TGTGCCAGCAGACCGTTCCGTCGCGGGGCTAATGAAAAACTGTTTTTT; CDR3 protein: CASRPFRRGANEKLFF
clone size: .; J gene: TRBJ1-2; D gene: .; V gene: TRBV7-9; CDR3 DNA: TGTGCCAGCAGTTTCCAAACAGACCTCTATGGCTACACCTTC; CDR3 protein: CASSFQTDLYGYTF
clone size: .; J gene: TRBJ2-7; D gene: .; V gene: TRBV9; CDR3 DNA: TGTGCCGGAGGCTGGAGAGAAGGGGCCTACGAGCAGTACTTC; CDR3 protein: CAGGWREGAYEQYF
clone size: .; J gene: TRBJ2-7; D gene: .; V gene: TRBV7-9; CDR3 DNA: TGTGCCAGCAGGGACAATACCCACGAGCAGTACTTC; CDR3 protein: CASRDNTHEQYF
clone size: .; J gene: TRBJ2-7; D gene: .; V gene: TRBV9; CDR3 DNA: TGTGCCAGCAGCGTAGCTCCGGAGGCCTCCAATGAGCAGTACTTC; CDR3 protein: CASSVAPEASNEQYF
clone size: few; J gene: TRBJ2-3; D gene: TRBD2; V gene: TRBV7-2; CDR3 DNA: TGTGCCAGCAGCTTAGATAGCGGGAGTTTCACAGATACGCAGTATTTT; CDR3 protein: CASSLDSGSFTDTQYF